The clone carrying this T cell receptor beta chain was seen only once. Using immunoSEQ multiplex PCR, the repertoire was profiled, and TCRdb retains in-frame clones only, with some absent. The data show some 150,000 clones, over 70% seen once. This record comes from a study of blood T cell repertoires in COVID-19. Study as a whole: PBMCs, B-cell-depleted T cells, or T cells were the source of the cDNA or gDNA that made up the material.

The germline V gene encodes CDR1 SGHDT and CDR2 YYEEEE. The CDR3 extends over 15 amino acids. Losses at the gene ends were 0 bases for V and 2 bases for J; bases not matched to a gene: 3. Sequences were obtained from peripheral blood. This clonotype originated in a human donor in a cohort sampled during active COVID-19. The genes are TRBV5-6 and TRBJ2-5; 8 nucleotides agree with TRBD1. CDR3 DNA sequence: TGTGCCAGCAGCTTGGCAGGGGGCAGGCAAGAGACCCAGTACTTC. Protein: CASSLAGGRQETQYF.